Described below is a single T cell receptor (beta chain) sequence and its context. The sample comes from a study of blood T cell repertoires in COVID-19. The overall study: PBMCs, B-cell-depleted T cells, or T cells provided the cDNA or gDNA that made up the material.

Authors' processing steps: From reference gene primer amplification, estimates of nucleated cell counts were derived. Measured with immunoSEQ multiplex PCR; TCRdb has only the in-frame clones, and not every one. Clone size and the V and J calls come from that table; the DNA yielded D and trimming. Here the sample spans over 130,000 clones, around 87% being singletons. Sequenced input: peripheral blood. This TCR derives from a woman aged 55 to 70 with active or convalescent COVID-19.

CDR3 protein: CASSASVNTEAFF. In DNA, the CDR3 is TGCGCCAGCAGCGCGTCGGTGAACACTGAAGCTTTCTTT. The chain carries TRBV4-1 and TRBJ1-1; no clear D gene. The CDR3 is 13 amino acids. The germline gives CDR1 MGHRA, CDR2 YSYEKL. V was shortened by 5 bases and J by 0 bases, with 7 bases between the two germline ends.